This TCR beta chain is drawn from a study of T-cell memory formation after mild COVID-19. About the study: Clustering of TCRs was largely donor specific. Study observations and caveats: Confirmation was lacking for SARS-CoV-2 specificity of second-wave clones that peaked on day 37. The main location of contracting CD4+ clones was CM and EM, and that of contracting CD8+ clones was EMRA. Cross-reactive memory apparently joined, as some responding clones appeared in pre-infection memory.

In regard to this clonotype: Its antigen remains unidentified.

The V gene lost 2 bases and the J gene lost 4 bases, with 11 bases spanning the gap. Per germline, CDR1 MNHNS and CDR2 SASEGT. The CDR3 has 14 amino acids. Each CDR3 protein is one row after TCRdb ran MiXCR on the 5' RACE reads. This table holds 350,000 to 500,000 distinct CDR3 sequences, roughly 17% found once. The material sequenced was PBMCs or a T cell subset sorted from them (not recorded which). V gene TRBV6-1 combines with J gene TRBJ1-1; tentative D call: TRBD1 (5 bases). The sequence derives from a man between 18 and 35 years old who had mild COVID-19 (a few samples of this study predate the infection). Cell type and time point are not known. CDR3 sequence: CASSEQGEGTEAFF. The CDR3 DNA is TGTGCCAGCAGTGAACAAGGGGAAGGCACTGAAGCTTTCTTT.